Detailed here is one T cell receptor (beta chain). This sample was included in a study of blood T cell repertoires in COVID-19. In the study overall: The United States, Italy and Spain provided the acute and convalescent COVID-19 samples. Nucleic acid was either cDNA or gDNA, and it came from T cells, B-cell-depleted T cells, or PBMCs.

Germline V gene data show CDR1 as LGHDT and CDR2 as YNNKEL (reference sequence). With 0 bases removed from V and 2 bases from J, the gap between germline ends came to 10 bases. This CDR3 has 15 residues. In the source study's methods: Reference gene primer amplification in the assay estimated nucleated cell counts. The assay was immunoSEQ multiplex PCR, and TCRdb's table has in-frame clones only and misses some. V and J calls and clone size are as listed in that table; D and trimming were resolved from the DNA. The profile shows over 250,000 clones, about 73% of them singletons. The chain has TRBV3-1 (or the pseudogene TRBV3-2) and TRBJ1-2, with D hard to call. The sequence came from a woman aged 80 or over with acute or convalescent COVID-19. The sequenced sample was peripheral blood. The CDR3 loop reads CASSQDWSANYGYTF. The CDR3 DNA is TGTGCCAGCAGCCAAGATTGGTCAGCGAACTATGGCTACACCTTC.